The text below deals with one T cell receptor (beta chain). Its antigen remains undetermined. Base qualities are not at hand, and no much larger clone is one base apart. TCRbeta CDR3 regions were sequenced with the immunoSEQ Assay. After extraction, genomic DNA underwent amplification by bias-controlled multiplex PCR, followed by high-throughput sequencing. Per the source publication's procedure: To quantify the absolute abundance of every unique TCRbeta CDR3 region, sequences were collapsed and filtered. Usable DNA was measured by amplifying reference genes present in all nucleated cells, and TCRbeta template counts were normalized to that usable DNA to estimate T cell fraction. Repertoire TCRs were annotated as SARS-CoV-2-specific by exact matching of V gene, CDR3 amino acid sequence and J gene to a known reactive TCR set. The reference SARS-CoV-2 TCR set came from MIRA and was filtered for enrichment in COVID-19-positive ImmuneCODE repertoires, removing public or cross-reactive TCRs. Based on the MIRA antigens, annotated TCRs were further analysed at the level of specific ORF or position within ORF. Breadth was defined as the number of annotated unique rearrangements divided by the total number of unique productive rearrangements, and depth was defined as the summed frequency of the annotated unique rearrangements. Group comparisons of TCR breadth used two-sided Wilcoxon rank-sum tests. Entries here come from immuneACCESS through TCRdb and include only in-frame sequences with V and J called. Some clones fail to appear in such tables; in the studies checked, an unresolved V gene covers under half of the shortfall, and the cause of the remainder is unknown. D and trimming come from the DNA, and the V and J calls and clone size come from that table. For this sample the table gives under 500,000 clones, of which approximately 92% were detected only once. The top ten clones comprise about 1.6% of the sample.

At the junction V is shortened by 3 bases and J by 4 bases, with 18 bases in between. The CDR3 runs 16 residues from the cysteine to the phenylalanine. Only the CDR3 DNA stays, 48 bases, in frame from base 1. CDR1 and CDR2, per the germline V gene, are MDHEN and SYDVKM. This record belongs to a study of Ad26.COV2.S vaccination and SARS-CoV-2 variants (dated by TCRdb to the early 2020s). In terms of the full investigation: Donors in the vaccine arm were drawn from COV1001, a phase I-IIa trial of Ad26.COV2.S in healthy adults that was multicentre, randomized, double-blind and placebo-controlled. Ad26.COV2.S was given intramuscularly at 5x10^10 or 1x10^11 viral particles, as a single shot or as two shots 56 days apart. The specificity and breadth of SARS-CoV-2-reactive T cell receptors after Ad26.COV2.S vaccination were assessed by TCRbeta repertoire sequencing. The TCR-sequenced set comprised roughly 30 samples: approximately 19 Ad26.COV2.S vaccine recipients, 5 placebo recipients and 8 SARS-CoV-2 convalescent individuals. Participants in the trial were split at random into five groups of five each, receiving low-dose or high-dose Ad26.COV2.S once or twice, or else placebo on both occasions. Blinding of investigators to trial group allocation was maintained during experiments and outcome assessment. General conclusions and limits of the study: After vaccination, substantial breadth of spike-specific CD8+ and CD4+ T cell responses was reported. The authors noted that total T cell responses may have been underestimated by the TCR breadth and depth analyses. Higher spike-specific TCR breadth was observed in Ad26.COV2.S recipients than in placebo recipients (P = 0.0014). The study was not powered to compare responses between vaccine doses or regimens. Vaccine and placebo recipients had comparable non-spike TCR breadth, which fits with the vaccine containing only spike.

The treatment or condition label on this specimen signifies: roughly 18 received Ad26.COV2.S at low or high dose, single or two shots; about 5 received placebo; per-sample allocation not given. Repertoires of vaccine and placebo recipients were sequenced from samples taken on day 63 after the first injection. Between 29 July and 7 August 2020, Cohort 1b enrolled 25 adults aged 18-55 years at one site in Boston, USA. Ad26.COV2.S was a replication-incompetent adenovirus type 26 vector expressing a prefusion-stabilized SARS-CoV-2 spike protein from the original Wuhan strain. The chain employs TRBV28 and TRBJ1-2, with the D gene uncertain. The TCR was taken from a person aged 18-65 years who received the Ad26.COV2.S COVID-19 vaccine or a placebo. Sample: peripheral blood, taken in a trial of Ad26.COV2.S vaccine versus placebo. In nucleotides, the sequence is TGTGCCAGCAGTTTCCCGATGGGAGGGTCTGGCTATGGCTACACCTTC. Its protein product is CASSFPMGGSGYGYTF.